This TCR beta chain was identified in a study of blood T cell repertoires in COVID-19. Study-wide context: COVID-19 samples collected from the United States, Italy and Spain covered acute and convalescent phases. Sample material is recorded as cDNA or gDNA derived from T cells, B-cell-depleted T cells, or PBMCs.

As originally analysed: Estimation of nucleated cell counts relied on the amplification of reference gene primers. The protocol was immunoSEQ multiplex PCR, while the TCRdb copy is restricted to in-frame clones and leaves out a portion. That table is the source of V, J and clone size, and D and trimming were worked out from the DNA. Among 390,000 or so clones listed, 86% were seen once. CDR1 is MNHEY and CDR2 is SVGAGI in the germline V gene. The junction had 2 bases not matched to a gene; V was cut back by 6 bases and J by 2 bases. The length of the CDR3 is 13 residues. This TCR was recovered from a woman aged 25 to 45 with active or convalescent COVID-19. The sample taken for sequencing was peripheral blood. The chain recombines TRBV6-5 with TRBJ2-7; 9 nucleotides line up with TRBD1. In DNA, the CDR3 is TGTGCCAGCAGCAGGACAGGGGCCTACGAGCAGTACTTC. Its protein product is CASSRTGAYEQYF.